This T cell receptor beta chain was identified in a study of T-cell reconstitution after alpha-beta-depleted transplantation in children. This clonotype was found a few times. Its antigen is unknown. V trimming: 1 base; J trimming: 4 bases; junction bases outside the gene matches: 1. The length of the CDR3 is 13 residues. Germline-derived CDR1 and CDR2 are SQVTM and ANQGSEA. Preparation of the TCRbeta library involved a method that used unique molecular identifiers. One entry per CDR3 protein results from TCRdb running MiXCR on the PCR reads. The sample has roughly 790,000 distinct CDR3 sequences, less than 20% seen once. Broader study findings: A year had passed since transplant, and T-cell counts and diversity by then came mostly from newly produced T cells. About two months after transplant, alpha-beta T cells reportedly came from several hundred expanded graft clones. Where some patients showed high TCRbeta diversity at day 60, it came from recipient T cells and thymic progenitors that had survived.

The rearrangement uses TRBV29-1 and TRBJ2-7, with TRBD2 matching 10 bases. Sequenced here: PBMCs, mostly from graft donor cells, sampled 360 days after TCRalphabeta/CD19-depleted stem cell transplant. The receptor comes from a male patient aged 10 to 17 who had a stem cell transplant for acute lymphoblastic leukemia, so the T cells may come from the graft donor. For the CDR3, the DNA is TGCAGCGTTGAAGCGACTAGCGGGTACGAGCAGTACTTC. This translates into CSVEATSGYEQYF.